The clone carrying this T cell receptor beta chain was seen more than once but under ten times. The antigen is not known. At one boundary the junction diverges from the germline segment, which might be a read error. The sample comes from a study of cytomegalovirus exposure and HLA in healthy donors. Germline CDR1 SEHNR, CDR2 FQNEAQ (reference sequence). The CDR3 runs 15 residues. The PCR contained 60 Vbeta and 13 Jbeta primers. The method was immunoSEQ multiplex PCR; TCRdb's version includes in-frame clones alone and lacks a portion of them. Here the sample spans 95,000 to 150,000 clones, around 82% being singletons. Overall study findings and caveats: Owing to their indistinguishability, certain V segments, notably TRBV6-2 and TRBV6-3, were excluded. Many donors carried some public TCRs, although rarity characterized most TCR sequences. A later analysis linked 15,000 to 20,000 TCR beta sequences to HLA alleles at 0.05 false discovery rate.

Sequenced sample: PBMCs. This TCR was recovered from a female donor in good health and CMV-seronegative. This chain joins TRBV7-9 and TRBJ1-2; D may be TRBD1 (6 bases). CDR3 nucleotide sequence: TGTTCCAGCAGCTTACAGCAGGGGCCTTACTATGGCTACACCTTC. It is translated as CSSSLQQGPYYGYTF.